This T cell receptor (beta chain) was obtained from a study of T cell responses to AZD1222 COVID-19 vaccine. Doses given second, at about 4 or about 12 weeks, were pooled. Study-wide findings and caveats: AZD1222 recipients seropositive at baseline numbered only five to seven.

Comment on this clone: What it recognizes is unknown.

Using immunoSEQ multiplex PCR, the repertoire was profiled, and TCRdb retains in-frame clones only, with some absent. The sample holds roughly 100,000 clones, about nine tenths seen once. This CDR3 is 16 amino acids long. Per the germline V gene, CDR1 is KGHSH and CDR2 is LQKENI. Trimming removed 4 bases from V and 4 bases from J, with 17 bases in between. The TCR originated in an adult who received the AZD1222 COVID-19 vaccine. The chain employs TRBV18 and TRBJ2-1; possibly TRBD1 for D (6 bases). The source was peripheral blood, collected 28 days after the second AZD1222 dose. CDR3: CASSLTGTRDYNEQFF. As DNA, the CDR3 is TGTGCCAGCTCACTTACCGGGACAAGAGATTACAATGAGCAGTTCTTC. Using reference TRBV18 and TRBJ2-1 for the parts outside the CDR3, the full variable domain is NAGVMQNPRHLVRRRGQEARLRCSPMKGHSHVYWYRQLPEEGLKFMVYLQKENIIDESGMPKERFSAEFPKEGPSILRIQQVVRGDSAAYFCASSLTGTRDYNEQFFGPGTRLTVL.